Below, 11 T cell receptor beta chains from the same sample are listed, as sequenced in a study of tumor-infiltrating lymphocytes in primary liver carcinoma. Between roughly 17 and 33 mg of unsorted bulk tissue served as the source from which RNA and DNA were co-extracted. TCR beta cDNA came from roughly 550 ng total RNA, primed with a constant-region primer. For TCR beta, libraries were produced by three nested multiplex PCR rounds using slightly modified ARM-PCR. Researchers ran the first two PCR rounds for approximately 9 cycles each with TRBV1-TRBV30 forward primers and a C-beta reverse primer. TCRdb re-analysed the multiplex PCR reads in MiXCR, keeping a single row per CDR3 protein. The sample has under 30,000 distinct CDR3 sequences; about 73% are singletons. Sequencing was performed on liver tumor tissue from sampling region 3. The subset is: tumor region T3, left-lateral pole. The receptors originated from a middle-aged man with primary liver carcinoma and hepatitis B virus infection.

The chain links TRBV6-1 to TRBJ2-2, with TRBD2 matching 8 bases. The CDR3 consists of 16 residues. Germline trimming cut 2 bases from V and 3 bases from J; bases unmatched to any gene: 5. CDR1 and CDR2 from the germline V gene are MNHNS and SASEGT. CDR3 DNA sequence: TGTGCCAGCAGTGAATACGGGGGGGTGTACACCGGGGAGCTGTTTTTT. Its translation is CASSEYGGVYTGELFF.

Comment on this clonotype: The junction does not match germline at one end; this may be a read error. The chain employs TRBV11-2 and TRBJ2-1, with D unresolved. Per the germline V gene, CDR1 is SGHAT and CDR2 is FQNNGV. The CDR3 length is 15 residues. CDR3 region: CASSLVAGVVNEQFF. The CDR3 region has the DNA TGTGCTAGCAGCTTAGTTGCAGGAGTCGTCAATGAGCAGTTCTTC.

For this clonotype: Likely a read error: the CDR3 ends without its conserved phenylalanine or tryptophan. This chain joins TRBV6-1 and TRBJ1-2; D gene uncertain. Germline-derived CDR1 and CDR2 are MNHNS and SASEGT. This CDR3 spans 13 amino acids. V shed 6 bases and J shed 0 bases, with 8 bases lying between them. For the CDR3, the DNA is TGTGCCAGCAGACCAGGCCCTAACTATGGCTACACCTCC. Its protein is CASRPGPNYGYTS.

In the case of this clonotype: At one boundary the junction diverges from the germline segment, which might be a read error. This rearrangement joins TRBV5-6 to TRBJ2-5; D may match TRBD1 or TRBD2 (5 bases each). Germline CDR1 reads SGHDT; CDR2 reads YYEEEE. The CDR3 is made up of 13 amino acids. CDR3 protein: CAGSLGELETQYF. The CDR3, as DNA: TGTGCCGGCAGCTTAGGGGAGCTAGAGACCCAGTACTTC. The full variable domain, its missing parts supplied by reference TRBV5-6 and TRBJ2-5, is DAGVTQSPTHLIKTRGQQVTLRCSPKSGHDTVSWYQQALGQGPQFIFQYYEEEERQRGNFPDRFSGHQFPNYSSELNVNALLLGDSALYLCAGSLGELETQYFGPGTRLLVL.

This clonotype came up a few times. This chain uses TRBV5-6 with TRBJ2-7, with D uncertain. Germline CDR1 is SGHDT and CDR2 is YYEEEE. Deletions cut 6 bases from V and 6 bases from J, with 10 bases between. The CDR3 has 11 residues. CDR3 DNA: TGTGCCAGCAACAGAAAGTTCGAGCAGTACTTC. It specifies CASNRKFEQYF.

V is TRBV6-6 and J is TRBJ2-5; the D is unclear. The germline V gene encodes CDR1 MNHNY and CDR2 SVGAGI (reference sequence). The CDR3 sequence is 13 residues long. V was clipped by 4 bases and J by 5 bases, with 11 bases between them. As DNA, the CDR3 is TGTGCCAGCAGTTTTTCGATGGGGGAGACCCAGTACTTC. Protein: CASSFSMGETQYF.

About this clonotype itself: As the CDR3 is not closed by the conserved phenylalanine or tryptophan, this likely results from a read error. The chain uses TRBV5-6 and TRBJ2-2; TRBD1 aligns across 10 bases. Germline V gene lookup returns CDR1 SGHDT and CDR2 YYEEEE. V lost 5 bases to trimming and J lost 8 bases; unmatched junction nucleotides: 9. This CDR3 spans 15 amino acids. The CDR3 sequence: CASSSGTGVTGELFL. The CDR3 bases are TGTGCCAGCAGTTCCGGGACAGGGGTCACAGGGGAGCTGTTTCTA.

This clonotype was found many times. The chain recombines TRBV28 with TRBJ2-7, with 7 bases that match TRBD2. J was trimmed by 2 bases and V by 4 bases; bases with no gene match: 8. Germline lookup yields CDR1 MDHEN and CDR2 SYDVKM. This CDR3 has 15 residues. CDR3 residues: CASSWTRDSPYEQYF. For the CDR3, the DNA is TGTGCCAGCAGTTGGACTAGAGACAGTCCCTACGAGCAGTACTTC. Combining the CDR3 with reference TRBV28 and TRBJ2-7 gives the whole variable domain DVKVTQSSRYLVKRTGEKVFLECVQDMDHENMFWYRQDPGLGLRLIYFSYDVKMKEKGDIPEGYSVSREKKERFSLILESASTNQTSMYLCASSWTRDSPYEQYFGPGTRLTVT.

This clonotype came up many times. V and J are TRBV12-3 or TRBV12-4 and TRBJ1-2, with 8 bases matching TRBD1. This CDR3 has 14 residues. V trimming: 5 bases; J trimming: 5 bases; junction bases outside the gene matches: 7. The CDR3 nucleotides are TGTGCCAGCAGTATCTGGGGACAGGCATATGGCTACACCTTC. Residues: CASSIWGQAYGYTF.

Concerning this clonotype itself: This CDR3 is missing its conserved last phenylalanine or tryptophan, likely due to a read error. The CDR3 region has the DNA TGTGCCAGCAGCGAGGGGGGAAGCACACATACGCAGTATTAT. Translating it yields CASSEGGSTHTQYY. This sequence joins TRBV9 and TRBJ2-3, with D tentatively TRBD1 or TRBD2 (6 bases each). From germline, CDR1 is SGDLS and CDR2 YYNGEE. This CDR3 contains 14 residues.

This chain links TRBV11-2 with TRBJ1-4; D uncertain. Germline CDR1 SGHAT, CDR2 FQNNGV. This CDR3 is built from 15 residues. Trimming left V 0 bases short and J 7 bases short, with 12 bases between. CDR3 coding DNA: TGTGCCAGCAGCTTAGACGTGTTCGCTTGTGAAAAACTGTTTTTT. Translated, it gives CASSLDVFACEKLFF.